This TCR beta chain was recovered during a study of OX40 agonist ivuxolimab in advanced cancers. Background on the study: Patients received ivuxolimab, an intravenous treatment, every 2 weeks at 0.01 to 10 mg/kg.

The CDR3 is made up of 15 amino acids. Trimming left V 4 bases short and J 2 bases short, with 12 bases between. Germline loops: CDR1 SGHDT, CDR2 YYEEEE. The protocol was immunoSEQ multiplex PCR, while the TCRdb copy is restricted to in-frame clones and leaves out a portion. This sample has around 60,000 clones, with roughly nine tenths found just once. The timepoints at which blood was sampled were baseline, cycle 4 day 1, and cycle 7 day 1. The sample here was CD4+ or CD8+ T cells sorted from blood, taken in a trial of the OX40 agonist ivuxolimab. The chain recombines TRBV5-6 with TRBJ2-2; D is uncertain. The receptor was derived from an adult with an advanced solid tumor such as melanoma, head and neck, liver or kidney cancer. The CDR3 sequence: CASSPSSSNTGELFF. The CDR3 coding sequence is TGTGCCAGCAGCCCAAGTAGTTCTAACACCGGGGAGCTGTTTTTT.